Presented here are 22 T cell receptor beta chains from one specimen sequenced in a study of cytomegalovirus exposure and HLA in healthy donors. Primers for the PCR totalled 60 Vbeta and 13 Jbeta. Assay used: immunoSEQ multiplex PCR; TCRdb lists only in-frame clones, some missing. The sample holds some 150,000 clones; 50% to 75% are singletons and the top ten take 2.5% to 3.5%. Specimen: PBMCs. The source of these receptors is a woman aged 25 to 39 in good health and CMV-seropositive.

The chain's CDR3 is CASSPSQGIEQFF. DNA of the CDR3: TGTGCCAGCTCACCTAGCCAGGGCATTGAGCAGTTCTTC. This rearrangement joins TRBV18 to TRBJ2-1; the D gene is possibly TRBD1 (5 bases). Trimming stripped 3 bases from V and 9 bases from J, with 12 bases between. This CDR3 has 13 residues. The germline gives CDR1 KGHSH, CDR2 LQKENI.

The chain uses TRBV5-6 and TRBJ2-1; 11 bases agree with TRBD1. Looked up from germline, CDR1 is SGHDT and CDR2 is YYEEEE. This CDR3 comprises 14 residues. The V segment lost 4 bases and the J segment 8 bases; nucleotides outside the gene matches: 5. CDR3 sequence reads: CASSGTGGAYEQFF. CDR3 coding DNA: TGTGCCAGCAGCGGGACAGGGGGTGCCTATGAGCAGTTCTTC.

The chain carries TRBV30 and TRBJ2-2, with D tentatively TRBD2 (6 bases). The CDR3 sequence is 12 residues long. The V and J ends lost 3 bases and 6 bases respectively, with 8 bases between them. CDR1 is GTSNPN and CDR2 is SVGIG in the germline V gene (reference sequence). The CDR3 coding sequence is TGTGCCTGGAGGCGGGAATCCGGGGAGCTGTTTTTT. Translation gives CAWRRESGELFF. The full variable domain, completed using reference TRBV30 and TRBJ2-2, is SQTIHQWPATLVQPVGSPLSLECTVEGTSNPNLYWYRQAAGRGLQLLFYSVGIGQISSEVPQNLSASRPQDRQFILSSKKLLLSDSGFYLCAWRRESGELFFGEGSRLTVL.

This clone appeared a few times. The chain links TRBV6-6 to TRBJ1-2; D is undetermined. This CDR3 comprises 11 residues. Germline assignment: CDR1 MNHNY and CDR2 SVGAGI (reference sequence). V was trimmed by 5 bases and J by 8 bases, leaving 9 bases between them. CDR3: CASSRDGGYTF. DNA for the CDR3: TGTGCCAGCAGTCGAGACGGGGGCTACACCTTC.

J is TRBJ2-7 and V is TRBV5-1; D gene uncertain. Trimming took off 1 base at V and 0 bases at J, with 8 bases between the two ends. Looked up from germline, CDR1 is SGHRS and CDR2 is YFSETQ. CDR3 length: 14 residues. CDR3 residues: CASSLQVLSYEQYF. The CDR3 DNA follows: TGCGCCAGCAGCTTGCAGGTCCTCTCCTACGAGCAGTACTTC.

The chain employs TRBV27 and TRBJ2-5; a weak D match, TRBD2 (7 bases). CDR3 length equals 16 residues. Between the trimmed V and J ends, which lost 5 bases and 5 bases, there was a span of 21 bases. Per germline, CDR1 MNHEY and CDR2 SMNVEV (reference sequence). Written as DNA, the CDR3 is TGTGCCAGCAGTCCCTACCCCGCGGGGGCCTGGGAGACCCAGTACTTC. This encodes CASSPYPAGAWETQYF.

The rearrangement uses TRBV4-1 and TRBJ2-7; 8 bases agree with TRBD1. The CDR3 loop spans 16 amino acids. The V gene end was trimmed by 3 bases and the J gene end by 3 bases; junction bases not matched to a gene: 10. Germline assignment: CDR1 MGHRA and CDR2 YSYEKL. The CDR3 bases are TGCGCCAGCAGCCAGCCCTACGGGACAGGAAACTACGAGCAGTACTTC. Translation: CASSQPYGTGNYEQYF.

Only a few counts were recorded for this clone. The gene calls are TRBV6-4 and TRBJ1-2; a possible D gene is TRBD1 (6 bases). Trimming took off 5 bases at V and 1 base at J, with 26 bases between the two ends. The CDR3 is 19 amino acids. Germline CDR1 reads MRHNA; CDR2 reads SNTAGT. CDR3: CASSRKPDRSGGVNYGYTF. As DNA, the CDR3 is TGTGCCAGCAGTCGGAAACCTGACAGGTCTGGGGGTGTTAACTATGGCTACACCTTC.

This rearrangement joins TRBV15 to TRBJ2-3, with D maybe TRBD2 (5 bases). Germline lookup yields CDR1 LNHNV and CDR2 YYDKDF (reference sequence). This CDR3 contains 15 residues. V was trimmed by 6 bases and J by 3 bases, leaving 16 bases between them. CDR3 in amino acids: CATSIRTGKTDTQYF. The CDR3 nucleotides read TGTGCCACCAGTATCCGGACCGGGAAAACAGATACGCAGTATTTT.

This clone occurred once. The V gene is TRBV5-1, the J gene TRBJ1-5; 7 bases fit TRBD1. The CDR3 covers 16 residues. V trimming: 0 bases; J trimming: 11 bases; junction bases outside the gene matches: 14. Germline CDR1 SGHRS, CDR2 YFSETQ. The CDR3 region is CASSLGDSDAIGAQHF. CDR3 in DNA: TGCGCCAGCAGCTTGGGGGACAGCGACGCAATCGGGGCCCAGCATTTT.

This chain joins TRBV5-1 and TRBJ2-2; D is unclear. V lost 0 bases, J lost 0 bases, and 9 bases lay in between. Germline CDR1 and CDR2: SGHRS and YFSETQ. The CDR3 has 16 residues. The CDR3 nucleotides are TGCGCCAGCAGCTTGGAATCAGGTTCGAACACCGGGGAGCTGTTTTTT. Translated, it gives CASSLESGSNTGELFF.

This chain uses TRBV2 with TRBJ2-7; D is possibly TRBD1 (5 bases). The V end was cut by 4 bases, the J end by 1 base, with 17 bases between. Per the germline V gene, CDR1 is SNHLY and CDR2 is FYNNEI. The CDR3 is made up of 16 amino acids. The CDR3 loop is CASSVWGSKLSYEQYF. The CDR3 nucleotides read TGTGCCAGCAGTGTATGGGGCAGCAAACTTTCCTACGAGCAGTACTTC.

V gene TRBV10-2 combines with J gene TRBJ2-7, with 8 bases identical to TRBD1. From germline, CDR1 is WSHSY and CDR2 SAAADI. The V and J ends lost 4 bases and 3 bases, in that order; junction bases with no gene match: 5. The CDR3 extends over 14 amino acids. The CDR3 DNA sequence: TGCGCCAGCAGTGGGACAGGGTTATTCTACGAGCAGTACTTC. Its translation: CASSGTGLFYEQYF.

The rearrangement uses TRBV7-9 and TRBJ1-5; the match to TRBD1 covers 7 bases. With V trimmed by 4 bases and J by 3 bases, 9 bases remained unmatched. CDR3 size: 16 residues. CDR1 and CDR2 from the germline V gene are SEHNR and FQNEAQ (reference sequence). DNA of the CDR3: TGTGCCAGCAGCTCAAACCCGGGACAGCCCAATCAGCCCCAGCATTTT. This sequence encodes CASSSNPGQPNQPQHF.

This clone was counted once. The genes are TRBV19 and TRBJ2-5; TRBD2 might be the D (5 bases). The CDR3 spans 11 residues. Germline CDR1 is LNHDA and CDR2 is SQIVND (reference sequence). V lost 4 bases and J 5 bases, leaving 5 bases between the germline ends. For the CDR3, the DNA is TGTGCCAGTAGTACGGGGGAGACCCAGTACTTC. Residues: CASSTGETQYF.

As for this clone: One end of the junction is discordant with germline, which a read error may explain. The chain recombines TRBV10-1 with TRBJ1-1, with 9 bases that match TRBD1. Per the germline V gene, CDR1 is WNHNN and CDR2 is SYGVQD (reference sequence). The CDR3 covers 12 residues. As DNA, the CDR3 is TGCGCCGGCAGCCCGGGACAGGGAATAGCTTTCTTT. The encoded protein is CAGSPGQGIAFF.

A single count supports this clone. This CDR3 reads CASRQGGGYEQYF. CDR3 sequence (DNA): TGTGCCAGTCGACAGGGGGGTGGGTACGAGCAGTACTTC. This chain joins TRBV6-1 and TRBJ2-7, with TRBD1 matching over 9 bases. This CDR3 contains 13 residues. The V gene's germline CDR1 is MNHNS and CDR2 SASEGT. Losses at the gene ends were 9 bases for V and 4 bases for J; bases not matched to a gene: 7.

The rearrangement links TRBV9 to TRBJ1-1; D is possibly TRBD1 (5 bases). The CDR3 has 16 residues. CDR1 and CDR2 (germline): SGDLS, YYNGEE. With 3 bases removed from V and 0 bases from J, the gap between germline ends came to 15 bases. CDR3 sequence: CASSASPRGVNTEAFF. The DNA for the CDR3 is TGTGCCAGCAGCGCATCACCACGGGGGGTGAACACTGAAGCTTTCTTT.

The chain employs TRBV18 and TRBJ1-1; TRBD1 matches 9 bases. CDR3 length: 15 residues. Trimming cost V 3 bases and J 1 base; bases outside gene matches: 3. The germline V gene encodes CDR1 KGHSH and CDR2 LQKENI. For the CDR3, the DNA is TGTGCCAGCTCACCGGAGACAGGGGGGAACACTGAAGCTTTCTTT. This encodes CASSPETGGNTEAFF.

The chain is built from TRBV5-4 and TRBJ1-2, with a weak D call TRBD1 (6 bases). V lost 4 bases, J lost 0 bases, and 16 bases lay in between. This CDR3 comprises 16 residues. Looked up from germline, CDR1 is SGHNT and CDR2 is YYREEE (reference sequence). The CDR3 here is CASSGGGAMSNYGYTF. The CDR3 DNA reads TGTGCCAGCAGCGGCGGGGGGGCTATGTCTAACTATGGCTACACCTTC.

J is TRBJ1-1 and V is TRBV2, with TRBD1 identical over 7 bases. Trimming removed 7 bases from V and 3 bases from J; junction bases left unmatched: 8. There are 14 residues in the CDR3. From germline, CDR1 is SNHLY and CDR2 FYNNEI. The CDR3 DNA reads TGTGCCAGCAATTCACAGGGGAGGCACACTGAAGCTTTCTTT. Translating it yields CASNSQGRHTEAFF.

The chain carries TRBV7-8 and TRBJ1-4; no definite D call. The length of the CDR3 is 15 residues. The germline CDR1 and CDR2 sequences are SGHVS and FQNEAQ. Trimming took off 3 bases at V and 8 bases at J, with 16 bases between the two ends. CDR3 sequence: CASSFFAQPAEKLFF. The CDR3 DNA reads TGTGCCAGCAGCTTTTTCGCACAGCCTGCGGAAAAACTGTTTTTT.